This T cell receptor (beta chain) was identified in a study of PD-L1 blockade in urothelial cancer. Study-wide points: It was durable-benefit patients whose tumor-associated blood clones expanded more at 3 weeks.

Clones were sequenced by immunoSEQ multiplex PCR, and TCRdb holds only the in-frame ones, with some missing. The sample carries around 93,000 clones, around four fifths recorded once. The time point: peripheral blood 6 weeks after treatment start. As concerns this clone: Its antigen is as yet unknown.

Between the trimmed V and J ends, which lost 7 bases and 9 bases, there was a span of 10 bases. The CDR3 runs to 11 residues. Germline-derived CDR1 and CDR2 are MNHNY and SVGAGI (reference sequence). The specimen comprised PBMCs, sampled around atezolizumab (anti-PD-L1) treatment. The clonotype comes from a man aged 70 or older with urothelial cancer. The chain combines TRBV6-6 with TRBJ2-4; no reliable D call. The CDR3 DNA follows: TGTGCCAGCACTCAGGAAGGCATTCAGTACTTC. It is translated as CASTQEGIQYF.